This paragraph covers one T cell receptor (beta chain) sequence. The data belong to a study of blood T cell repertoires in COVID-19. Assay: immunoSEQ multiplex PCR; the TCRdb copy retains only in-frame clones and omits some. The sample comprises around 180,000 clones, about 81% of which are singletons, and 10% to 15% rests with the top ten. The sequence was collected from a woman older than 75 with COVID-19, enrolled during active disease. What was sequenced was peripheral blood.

CDR3 nucleotide sequence: TGTGCCAGCAGCTTAGACAGGGGGAGGGGAGAGACCCAGTACTTC. Translating it yields CASSLDRGRGETQYF. The chain employs TRBV7-6 and TRBJ2-5, with D possibly matching TRBD1 (8 bases). The CDR3 extends over 15 amino acids. Germline V gives CDR1 SGHVS, CDR2 FNYEAQ. V was clipped by 1 base and J by 4 bases, with 13 bases between them.